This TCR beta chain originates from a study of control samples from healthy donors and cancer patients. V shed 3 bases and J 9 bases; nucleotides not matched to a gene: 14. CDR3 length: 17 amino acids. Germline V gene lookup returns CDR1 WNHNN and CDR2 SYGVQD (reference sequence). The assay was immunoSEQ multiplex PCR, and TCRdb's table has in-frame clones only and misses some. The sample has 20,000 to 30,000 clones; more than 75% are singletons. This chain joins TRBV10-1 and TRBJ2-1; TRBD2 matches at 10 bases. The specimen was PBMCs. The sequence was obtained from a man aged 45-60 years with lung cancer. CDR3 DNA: TGCGCCAGCAGTGATCTCTCTAGCGGGGGCCTACTCAGTGAGCAGTTCTTC. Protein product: CASSDLSSGGLLSEQFF.